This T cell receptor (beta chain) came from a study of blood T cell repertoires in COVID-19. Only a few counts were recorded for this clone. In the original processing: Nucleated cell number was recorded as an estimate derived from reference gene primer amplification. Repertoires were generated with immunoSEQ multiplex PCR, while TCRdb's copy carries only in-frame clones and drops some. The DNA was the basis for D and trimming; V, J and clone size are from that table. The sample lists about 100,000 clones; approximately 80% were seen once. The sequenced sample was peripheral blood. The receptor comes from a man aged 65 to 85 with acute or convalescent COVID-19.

CDR3 in amino acids: CASSTRQGSPLHF. The CDR3 DNA sequence: TGTGCCAGCAGCACTCGACAGGGTTCACCCCTCCACTTT. The chain links TRBV11-2 to TRBJ1-6; 7 nucleotides agree with TRBD1. Looked up from germline, CDR1 is SGHAT and CDR2 is FQNNGV. The CDR3 totals 13 residues. The junction had 4 bases not matched to a gene; V was cut back by 5 bases and J by 9 bases.